These 26 T cell receptor beta chains came from one sample sequenced in a study of blood T cells in healthy people across ages. A second PCR of about 7 to 12 cycles used a sample-barcoded 5' primer and a J-beta primer mix. TCRdb reanalysed the 5' RACE reads using MiXCR and keeps one entry per CDR3 protein. This table holds hundreds of thousands of distinct CDR3 sequences, roughly 44% found once. The sequenced sample consisted of blood. These receptors were obtained from a man aged 60 to 75 in good health.

This clonotype has only a few counts. The chain recombines TRBV20-1 with TRBJ2-3; D may correspond to TRBD1 or TRBD2 (5 bases each). Germline CDR1 is DFQATT and CDR2 is SNEGSKA (reference sequence). V was trimmed by 2 bases and J by 4 bases, leaving 25 bases between them. The CDR3 totals 18 residues. CDR3 nucleotides: TGCAGTGCTAGATCACTGAGGGGCCCTAGACCTGGTTCAGATACGCAGTATTTT. Translating it yields CSARSLRGPRPGSDTQYF.

The chain joins TRBV7-9 to TRBJ2-4; 8 bases align to TRBD2. The DNA end is more similar to TRBJ2-5, so the J call may be wrong. This CDR3 region has 14 residues. Germline V gene sequence: CDR1 SEHNR, CDR2 FQNEAQ (reference sequence). CDR3 amino acids: CASTLSGTQETQYF. CDR3 DNA: TGTGCCAGCACCCTTAGCGGGACCCAAGAGACCCAGTACTTC.

The chain has TRBV6-2 or TRBV6-3 and TRBJ1-5, with D possibly being TRBD1 (5 bases). Trimming took off 2 bases at V and 0 bases at J, with 17 bases between the two ends. CDR3 length: 18 residues. CDR1 MNHEY and CDR2 SVGEGT come from the germline V gene. DNA of the CDR3: TGTGCCAGCAGTTACGGGCAACAGGCGCAGTATAGCAATCAGCCCCAGCATTTT. Protein sequence: CASSYGQQAQYSNQPQHF.

This clonotype appeared many times. The chain couples TRBV10-3 to TRBJ2-1; the match to TRBD2 covers 8 bases. There are 12 residues in the CDR3. The trim removed 11 bases at V and 6 bases at J, leaving 6 bases unmatched. Germline V gives CDR1 ENHRY, CDR2 SYGVKD. The CDR3 DNA is TGTGCCTCCGGACTAGCTCTCAATGAGCAGTTCTTC. Translated: CASGLALNEQFF.

The chain recombines TRBV2 with TRBJ2-1; 13 bases match TRBD2. The ends lost 4 bases at V and 5 bases at J; junction bases unmatched: 11. Germline V gene data show CDR1 as SNHLY and CDR2 as FYNNEI. This CDR3 has 18 residues. CDR3 DNA sequence: TGTGCCAGCAGTGGGGCCCCCGGGACTAGCGGGGTCGACAATGAGCAGTTCTTC. Encoded protein: CASSGAPGTSGVDNEQFF.

This clonotype has just a few counts. The J gene is TRBJ2-7, the V gene TRBV12-3 or TRBV12-4; 9 nucleotides agree with TRBD1. The V gene end was trimmed by 6 bases and the J gene end by 0 bases; junction bases not matched to a gene: 9. The CDR3 contains 16 residues. The CDR3 DNA sequence: TGTGCCAGCAGGTATCGAGGGACAGGGAGCTCCTACGAGCAGTACTTC. Translation gives CASRYRGTGSSYEQYF.

Worth noting for this clonotype: One junction end does not reproduce the germline sequence, and a read error may be involved. V is TRBV6-2 or TRBV6-3 and J is TRBJ1-5, with 11 bases aligning to TRBD1. Germline CDR1 MNHEY, CDR2 SVGEGT. The CDR3 has 16 residues. This CDR3 reads CASSPSDRGHLQPRHF. The CDR3 DNA reads TGTGCCAGCAGTCCCTCGGACAGGGGGCATCTTCAGCCCCGGCATTTT.

This clonotype has just a few counts. The rearrangement links TRBV20-1 to TRBJ2-7; unclear D gene. CDR1 and CDR2 from the germline V gene are DFQATT and SNEGSKA (reference sequence). V dropped 4 bases and J dropped 6 bases, with 10 bases sitting between them. The CDR3 has 11 residues. The CDR3 loop reads CSATEGPEQYF. In DNA form, the CDR3 reads TGCAGTGCTACCGAAGGACCCGAGCAGTACTTC.

This clonotype has just a few counts. The CDR3 loop is CASSQDASVGQPQHF. CDR3 DNA sequence: TGCGCCAGCAGCCAAGATGCCTCGGTGGGTCAGCCCCAGCATTTT. The chain uses TRBV4-3 and TRBJ1-5; no reliable D call. Germline loops: CDR1 LGHNA, CDR2 YSLEER. Between the trimmed V and J ends, which lost 0 bases and 6 bases, there was a span of 12 bases. This CDR3 contains 15 residues.

This clonotype has only a few counts. The chain recombines TRBV9 with TRBJ2-5, with 8 bases fitting TRBD2. Germline trimming cut 5 bases from V and 0 bases from J; bases unmatched to any gene: 6. The germline CDR1 and CDR2 sequences are SGDLS and YYNGEE. This CDR3 contains 15 residues. The CDR3 spells CASSWRGAYQETQYF. CDR3 nucleotides: TGTGCCAGCAGTTGGCGGGGGGCTTACCAAGAGACCCAGTACTTC.

CDR3 sequence (DNA): TGTGCCAGCAGCCTCGGACAGGAGAGCAATCAGCCCCAGCATTTT. Protein product: CASSLGQESNQPQHF. This chain joins TRBV5-6 and TRBJ1-5, with 7 nucleotides matching TRBD1. The trim removed 4 bases at V and 1 base at J, leaving 5 bases unmatched. Germline assignment: CDR1 SGHDT and CDR2 YYEEEE. This CDR3 has 15 residues.

This clonotype has more than one count but fewer than ten. The chain links TRBV6-2 or TRBV6-3 to TRBJ2-5, with 7 bases identical to TRBD1. TRBJ2-7 explains the end of the DNA better; the J call may be wrong. The germline gives CDR1 MNHEY, CDR2 SVGEGT. The CDR3 extends over 14 amino acids. CDR3 DNA sequence: TGTGCCAGCAGTTACGACAGGGCGAGGGACGAGCAGTACTTC. Protein product: CASSYDRARDEQYF.

This clonotype was observed a few times. The chain recombines TRBV3-1 with TRBJ2-4, with 8 bases matching TRBD1. The CDR3 contains 14 residues. Trimming took 1 base from V and 9 from J; bases not matched to a gene: 5. Looked up from germline, CDR1 is LGHDT and CDR2 is YNNKEL (reference sequence). CDR3 coding DNA: TGTGCCAGCAGCCAAGGGCAGGGGGCGTTCATTCAGTACTTC. It specifies CASSQGQGAFIQYF. Variable domain in full (rest from reference TRBV3-1 and TRBJ2-4): DTAVSQTPKYLVTQMGNDKSIKCEQNLGHDTMYWYKQDSKKFLKIMFSYNNKELIINETVPNRFSPKSPDKAHLNLHINSLELGDSAVYFCASSQGQGAFIQYFGAGTRLSVL.

This clonotype was counted a few times. The CDR3: CASSFYANYGYTF. CDR3 nucleotides: TGTGCCAGCAGCTTCTATGCTAACTATGGCTACACCTTC. The chain has TRBV7-2 and TRBJ1-2, with D unresolved. The CDR3 totals 13 residues. CDR1 SGHTA and CDR2 FQGNSA come from the germline V gene. Trimming removed 3 bases from V and 0 bases from J, with 5 bases in between.

This chain uses TRBV7-2 with TRBJ2-3; D not resolved. This CDR3 comprises 13 residues. Germline V CDR1 and CDR2: SGHTA, FQGNSA. Between the trimmed V and J ends, which lost 5 bases and 7 bases, there was a span of 13 bases. In DNA form, the CDR3 reads TGTGCCAGCAGCGCCACGTCGCCCTATACGCAGTATTTT. Translating gives CASSATSPYTQYF.

The count of this clonotype is one. V is TRBV5-1 and J is TRBJ1-2; D gene ambiguous. V was clipped by 0 bases and J by 8 bases, with 5 bases between them. Germline CDR1 reads SGHRS; CDR2 reads YFSETQ. The CDR3 is made up of 11 amino acids. CDR3 nucleotide sequence: TGCGCCAGCAGCTTGGATCAGGGCTACACCTTC. This gives the protein CASSLDQGYTF.

This clonotype was recorded a few times. The chain employs TRBV29-1 and TRBJ2-7, with TRBD2 matching 7 bases. Germline V CDR1 and CDR2: SQVTM, ANQGSEA. V was pared by 3 bases and J by 7 bases, with 12 bases of the junction left unmatched. This CDR3 comprises 14 residues. The CDR3 DNA is TGCAGCGTTGAGCAAACGAATGTGGGGGGGGAGCAGTACTTC. It encodes CSVEQTNVGGEQYF.

This rearrangement joins TRBV9 to TRBJ2-3, with 10 positions matching TRBD2. The germline V gene encodes CDR1 SGDLS and CDR2 YYNGEE. V lost 4 bases, J lost 0 bases, and 2 bases stayed unmatched. The CDR3 spans 15 residues. The CDR3 DNA is TGTGCCAGCAGCATGACTAGCGGGAGCACAGATACGCAGTATTTT. Amino acid sequence: CASSMTSGSTDTQYF.

The CDR3 DNA reads TGCAGTGCTAGAGACCAACAGGGGACGCAGTATTTT. It is translated as CSARDQQGTQYF. The chain employs TRBV20-1 and TRBJ2-3, with 7 nucleotides matching TRBD1. The J segment lost 9 bases and the V segment lost 0 bases, leaving 3 bases of the junction unmatched. CDR1 is DFQATT, CDR2 SNEGSKA, per germline (reference sequence). The CDR3 contains 12 residues.

Note on this clonotype: A junction boundary mismatches the germline segment, possibly from a read error. J is TRBJ2-5 and V is TRBV20-1, with D possibly matching TRBD2 (6 bases). The CDR3 spans 15 residues. From germline, CDR1 is DFQATT and CDR2 SNEGSKA (reference sequence). The CDR3 loop is CSTSWWGDKKETQYF. CDR3 coding DNA: TGCAGTACTAGTTGGTGGGGGGATAAAAAAGAGACCCAGTACTTC.

The gene calls are TRBV28 and TRBJ2-1; no definite D call. Trimming cost V 7 bases and J 5 bases, with 24 bases left between them. This CDR3 comprises 17 residues. Germline lookup yields CDR1 MDHEN and CDR2 SYDVKM. The CDR3 sequence is CASTPTSPFMVDNEQFF. In DNA, the CDR3 is TGTGCCAGCACCCCCACTTCCCCCTTTATGGTCGACAATGAGCAGTTCTTC.

The rearrangement links TRBV6-1 to TRBJ2-7, with 7 bases lining up with TRBD1. The CDR3 sequence is 13 residues long. V trimming: 7 bases; J trimming: 2 bases; junction bases outside the gene matches: 5. From germline, CDR1 is MNHNS and CDR2 SASEGT. CDR3 sequence (DNA): TGTGCCAGCAAGGGGGCAGTCGCCTACGAGCAGTACTTC. Its translation is CASKGAVAYEQYF.

This chain connects TRBV20-1 to TRBJ2-1; 11 bases match TRBD2. The CDR3 runs to 19 residues. V was pared by 0 bases and J by 9 bases, with 19 bases of the junction left unmatched. Per germline, CDR1 DFQATT and CDR2 SNEGSKA (reference sequence). The CDR3 here is CSARDQWNSGGARGGEQFF. CDR3 nucleotides: TGCAGTGCTAGAGATCAGTGGAATAGCGGGGGGGCCAGGGGAGGTGAGCAGTTCTTC.

This clonotype has a handful of counts. V usage is TRBV20-1 and J usage is TRBJ2-5, with TRBD2 identical over 7 bases. The J segment lost 1 base and the V segment lost 1 base, leaving 9 bases of the junction unmatched. The CDR3 spans 16 residues. Germline V gives CDR1 DFQATT, CDR2 SNEGSKA (reference sequence). Written as DNA, the CDR3 is TGCAGTGCTAGAGCGGGAAGAGCGGGGTTCCAAGAGACCCAGTACTTC. Amino acids: CSARAGRAGFQETQYF.

The chain employs TRBV24-1 and TRBJ2-1; 10 nucleotides match TRBD2. V lost 3 bases, J lost 10 bases, and 5 bases stayed unmatched. This CDR3 contains 14 residues. Germline V gene data show CDR1 as KGHDR and CDR2 as SFDVKD. As DNA, the CDR3 is TGTGCCACCAGTGATCCAGGACTAGCGGACGAGCAGTTCTTC. Translating gives CATSDPGLADEQFF.

This sequence joins TRBV7-2 and TRBJ2-7; tentatively, D is TRBD2 (6 bases). Trimming took off 6 bases at V and 0 bases at J, with 12 bases between the two ends. Looked up from germline, CDR1 is SGHTA and CDR2 is FQGNSA. The CDR3 spans 14 residues. Written as DNA, the CDR3 is TGTGCCAGCAGTTGGGACGGGGGCTCCTACGAGCAGTACTTC. Translated: CASSWDGGSYEQYF.